The rows below give T cell receptor beta chains drawn from one sample of a study of blood T cells in healthy people across ages. TCRdb fed the 5' RACE reads into MiXCR, producing one record per CDR3 protein. The table includes about 640,000 distinct CDR3 sequences, 58% detected once. The sample comprised blood. The receptor set was obtained from a man between 60 and 75 years old in good health. The CDR3 runs from the conserved cysteine through the conserved F or W. The order of the fields is clone size, J gene, D gene, V gene, CDR3 DNA, CDR3 protein. D genes are given only for firm matches. Some rows mark clone size as missing; the rest say once, few, many or name a class of expanded clone.

>-|TRBJ2-7|TRBD1|TRBV7-9
TGTGCCAGCAGCTTAGCGAGGGGGCTAGTTGGCGAGCAGTACTTC
CASSLARGLVGEQYF
>few|TRBJ2-1|TRBD2|TRBV7-2
TGTGCCAGCAGCTTAGAGTCCAGCGGGGAGATTTTGGGTGAGCAGTTCTTC
CASSLESSGEILGEQFF
>-|TRBJ2-1|TRBD2|TRBV7-2
TGTGCCAGCAGCTTGGCCGGGACTAGCAGTGAGCAGTTCTTC
CASSLAGTSSEQFF
>once|TRBJ1-2|-|TRBV11-2
TGTGCCAGCAGCTTAGCGGTTCTAAGGGGCTACACCTTC
CASSLAVLRGYTF
>few|TRBJ1-6|TRBD1|TRBV20-1
TGCAGTGCTGACAGGACAGGGAAGAATTCACCCCTCCACTTT
CSADRTGKNSPLHF
>-|TRBJ2-7|-|TRBV9
TGTGCCAGCAGCCCCTGGGACGGCTCCTACGAGCAGTACTTC
CASSPWDGSYEQYF
>-|TRBJ2-7|-|TRBV11-1
TGTGCCAGCAGCCATATTTCCGATGAGCAGTACTTC
CASSHISDEQYF
>-|TRBJ2-1|-|TRBV11-2
TGTGCCGGCAGCTTAGATTCTCGATTCCGCCAGGCGGGGATCTCCTACAATGAGCAGTTCTTC
CAGSLDSRFRQAGISYNEQFF
>-|TRBJ1-6|-|TRBV6-1
TGTGCCAGCAGTGAAGCCCCGGGGCCACCCCTCCACTTT
CASSEAPGPPLHF
>many|TRBJ1-2|-|TRBV2
TGTGCCAGCAGTGGAGCTAACTATGGCTACACCTTC
CASSGANYGYTF
>few|TRBJ2-1|-|TRBV20-1
TGCAGTGCACGGACCCCTACAGGGTATTCCTACAATGAGCAGTTCTTC
CSARTPTGYSYNEQFF
>few|TRBJ1-6|-|TRBV7-2
TGTGCCAGCAGCGTATCCCCTAATTCACCCCTCCACTTT
CASSVSPNSPLHF
>-|TRBJ2-1|-|TRBV15
TGTGCCACCAGTACCGGACATCCCTACAATGAGCAGTTCTTC
CATSTGHPYNEQFF
>-|TRBJ1-2|TRBD1|TRBV24-1
TGTGCCACCAGTGATTCCAGGGGGGGGGCTCATGGCTACACCTTC
CATSDSRGGAHGYTF
>-|TRBJ2-5|-|TRBV27
TGTGCCACCTCGGCAATGTGGGGTGGGGAGACCCAGTACTTC
CATSAMWGGETQYF
>few|TRBJ2-7|TRBD2|TRBV6-5
TGTGCCAGCAGTTACTCGTCGGGCAGCGGGAGAAAGGGCGAGCAGTACTTC
CASSYSSGSGRKGEQYF
>-|TRBJ2-3|TRBD1|TRBV20-1
TGCAGTGCCACTGGGACAGGGGGTGGAACAGATACGCAGTATTTT
CSATGTGGGTDTQYF
>few|TRBJ1-2|-|TRBV20-1
TGCAGTGCTAGAGACAGGGTTCGGGATGGCTACACCTTC
CSARDRVRDGYTF
>many|TRBJ2-3|TRBD1|TRBV4-1
TGCGCCAGCAGCCAAGATAGTACAGGGGGCACAGATACGCAGTATTTT
CASSQDSTGGTDTQYF
>-|TRBJ1-2|-|TRBV5-1
TGCGCCAGCAGCTTGGCCCAACAGGGCCAAATAGGGGGGCACACCTTC
CASSLAQQGQIGGHTF
>-|TRBJ2-5|TRBD2|TRBV20-1
TGCAGGGCGGGGGACCAAGAGACCCAGTACTTC
CRAGDQETQYF
>-|TRBJ2-7|-|TRBV5-1
TGCGCCAGCAGCGGGAAGGACGGCTACGAGCAGTACTTC
CASSGKDGYEQYF
>few|TRBJ2-5|-|TRBV29-1
TGCAGCGTTAAGTCATCCCAAGAGACCCAGTACTTC
CSVKSSQETQYF
>-|TRBJ1-2|-|TRBV6-4
TGTGCCAGCAGTGAGGAGGCTATGGGCTATGGCTACACCTTC
CASSEEAMGYGYTF
>-|TRBJ1-2|-|TRBV4-1
TGCGCCAGCAGCCAAGATCCCACCATCTATGGCTACACCTTC
CASSQDPTIYGYTF
>-|TRBJ2-3|-|TRBV20-1
TGCAGTGCTAGAGACCCCCTCGGGACTAGCACAGATACGCAGTATTTT
CSARDPLGTSTDTQYF
>-|TRBJ2-2|TRBD2|TRBV29-1
TGCAGCGGTGCGGTGAGCGGGGGCGACACCGGGGAGCTGTTTTTT
CSGAVSGGDTGELFF
>-|TRBJ2-4|-|TRBV9
TGTGCCAGCAGCGTAGAGGCTACCCTAGCCAAAAACATTCAGTACTTC
CASSVEATLAKNIQYF
>-|TRBJ1-2|-|TRBV6-5
TGTGCCAGCAGTTACGGAGAAGGGAACTATGGCTACACCTTC
CASSYGEGNYGYTF
>-|TRBJ2-1|TRBD1|TRBV15
TGTGCCACCAGCAGAGAGAACAGGGGAATTTACAATGAGCAGTTCTTC
CATSRENRGIYNEQFF
>-|TRBJ1-5|-|TRBV20-1
TGCAGCGCTAGGGGAGTCAGGGTGCTAAATCAGCCCCAGCATTTT
CSARGVRVLNQPQHF
>-|TRBJ2-3|-|TRBV20-1
TGCAGTGCAGTGGGGTTCAGCACAGATACGCAGTATTTT
CSAVGFSTDTQYF
>-|TRBJ2-3|-|TRBV20-1
TGCAGTGCCCCGACTGGCACAGATACGCAGTATTTT
CSAPTGTDTQYF
>-|TRBJ1-6|TRBD1|TRBV27
TGTGCCAGCAGCCAAGGACAGGGCACCTATCATTCACCCCTCCACTTT
CASSQGQGTYHSPLHF
>-|TRBJ1-5|TRBD1|TRBV12-3/TRBV12-4
TGTGCCAGCAGTTTTGCGGACAGGGTCAATCAGCCCCAGCATTTT
CASSFADRVNQPQHF